The 20 T cell receptor beta chains below come from one sample, sequenced in a study of technical replicates of blood from a few donors. The table came from immunoSEQ multiplex PCR; TCRdb's copy has only in-frame clones and leaves some out. Of roughly 87,000 clones listed, 90% to 95% are singletons. Material for sequencing was T cells isolated from PBMCs. The receptors shown here come from a human donor in good health.

V usage is TRBV5-1 and J usage is TRBJ1-1; unclear D gene. Trimming took off 0 bases at V and 4 bases at J, with 10 bases between the two ends. The length of the CDR3 is 14 residues. CDR1 and CDR2 from the germline V gene are SGHRS and YFSETQ. For the CDR3, the DNA is TGCGCCAGCAGCTTGGTTGGAGGCTTCACTGAAGCTTTCTTT. Translating it yields CASSLVGGFTEAFF.

The chain combines TRBV7-9 with TRBJ1-1, with D possibly being TRBD1 (5 bases). This CDR3 spans 12 amino acids. Germline V gives CDR1 SEHNR, CDR2 FQNEAQ (reference sequence). V lost 7 bases to trimming and J lost 8 bases, with 14 bases between them. This CDR3 is CASNPIGGEAFF. In DNA, the CDR3 is TGTGCCAGCAACCCTATCGGGGGGGAAGCTTTCTTT.

The CDR3 nucleotides are TGTGCCAGTCGCCGGAGGGGCTTCGCGAACACCGGGGAGCTGTTTTTT. Its translation is CASRRRGFANTGELFF. This chain connects TRBV19 to TRBJ2-2; tentatively, D is TRBD2 (6 bases). Per germline, CDR1 LNHDA and CDR2 SQIVND (reference sequence). Trimming took off 8 bases at V and 0 bases at J, with 16 bases between the two ends. This CDR3 region has 16 residues.

This clone was picked up one time. This chain joins TRBV5-6 and TRBJ1-2, with unresolved D. The germline V gene has CDR1 SGHDT and CDR2 YYEEEE. V was shortened by 1 base and J by 5 bases, with 21 bases between the two germline ends. The CDR3 extends over 17 amino acids. The CDR3 is CASSLSGVSGPGYGYTF. The CDR3 DNA reads as TGTGCCAGCAGCTTGTCGGGCGTTAGCGGCCCCGGGTATGGCTACACCTTC. Full variable domain (rest looked up from reference TRBV5-6 and TRBJ1-2): DAGVTQSPTHLIKTRGQQVTLRCSPKSGHDTVSWYQQALGQGPQFIFQYYEEEERQRGNFPDRFSGHQFPNYSSELNVNALLLGDSALYLCASSLSGVSGPGYGYTFGSGTRLTVV.

V gene TRBV20-1 combines with J gene TRBJ2-3; no definite D call. Germline V lookup: CDR1 DFQATT, CDR2 SNEGSKA (reference sequence). This CDR3 comprises 11 residues. Trimming shortened V by 3 bases and J by 5 bases, and 6 bases separated the two germline ends. The CDR3 nucleotides are TGCAGTGCTAGTACCAGAGATACGCAGTATTTT. Residues: CSASTRDTQYF.

The chain uses TRBV5-1 and TRBJ1-1; weak D call: TRBD1 (5 bases). Germline V lookup: CDR1 SGHRS, CDR2 YFSETQ. The CDR3 has 13 amino acids. Trimming took 3 bases from V and 4 from J, leaving 10 bases between them. As DNA, the CDR3 is TGCGCCAGCAGCTGGTTGGGGGGCACTGAAGCTTTCTTT. It specifies CASSWLGGTEAFF.

V and J are TRBV6-6 and TRBJ1-2; no firm D call. The germline CDR1 and CDR2 sequences are MNHNY and SVGAGI (reference sequence). The CDR3 runs 15 residues. Between the trimmed V and J ends, which lost 6 bases and 0 bases, there was a span of 14 bases. The CDR3 here is CASSVLRETNYGYTF. The CDR3, as DNA: TGTGCCAGCAGCGTCCTCCGGGAGACTAACTATGGCTACACCTTC.

The chain has TRBV6-4 and TRBJ2-1; 7 bases are shared with TRBD1. This CDR3 is built from 14 residues. Germline V lookup: CDR1 MRHNA, CDR2 SNTAGT. V gave up 2 bases and J gave up 4 bases; unmatched junction bases: 2. The CDR3 here is CASSDGTAYNEQFF. CDR3 bases: TGTGCCAGCAGTGACGGGACAGCTTACAATGAGCAGTTCTTC.

The V gene is TRBV30, the J gene TRBJ1-1; 9 bases fit TRBD1. The length of the CDR3 is 14 residues. Germline CDR1 and CDR2: GTSNPN and SVGIG (reference sequence). Trimming at V came to 0 bases and at J to 11 bases, leaving 10 bases not matched to a gene. The CDR3 DNA reads as TGTGCCTGGAGTGTCCTCCGGACAGGGGAGGTGGCTTTCTTT. Translation: CAWSVLRTGEVAFF.

The CDR3 DNA follows: TGTGCCAGCAGCTTAAAGGGACTAGCGGGAGGGGGCTCCTACGAGCAGTACTTC. It translates to CASSLKGLAGGGSYEQYF. The chain recombines TRBV7-9 with TRBJ2-7; 16 bases map to TRBD2. This CDR3 region has 18 residues. Germline CDR1 and CDR2: SEHNR and FQNEAQ (reference sequence). J gave up 0 bases and V 2 bases, and 4 bases lay outside the gene matches.

The rearrangement joins TRBV27 to TRBJ2-1; possibly TRBD1 for D (6 bases). The CDR3 contains 14 residues. From germline, CDR1 is MNHEY and CDR2 SMNVEV (reference sequence). Deletions cut 6 bases from V and 9 bases from J, with 18 bases between. The CDR3 bases are TGTGCCAGCAGAACGACGACAGGTCTAGGTGAGCAGTTCTTC. Protein sequence: CASRTTTGLGEQFF.

This chain uses TRBV5-1 with TRBJ1-1, with D possibly being TRBD1 (6 bases). The V gene lost 0 bases and the J gene lost 11 bases, with 17 bases spanning the gap. The CDR3 consists of 14 residues. CDR1 SGHRS and CDR2 YFSETQ come from the germline V gene. CDR3 in amino acids: CASSLEGGASTAFF. DNA of the CDR3: TGCGCCAGCAGCTTGGAGGGGGGGGCCTCGACGGCTTTCTTT.

The rearrangement joins TRBV19 to TRBJ1-2; 9 positions match TRBD1. This CDR3 is 17 amino acids long. V lost 1 base, J lost 0 bases, and 6 bases stayed unmatched. Germline values: CDR1 LNHDA, CDR2 SQIVND (reference sequence). For the CDR3, the DNA is TGTGCCAGTAGTATAGCCGGGACAGGGCTCACTAACTATGGCTACACCTTC. Encoded protein: CASSIAGTGLTNYGYTF.

The rearrangement uses TRBV4-1 and TRBJ2-6; D remains ambiguous. The germline V gene encodes CDR1 MGHRA and CDR2 YSYEKL. The CDR3 runs 20 residues. The V and J ends lost 5 bases and 0 bases respectively, with 23 bases between them. CDR3 bases: TGCGCCAGCAGCGTGGTGATAACCTTCATGCTTAGCTCTGGGGCCAACGTCCTGACTTTC. Its protein product is CASSVVITFMLSSGANVLTF.

The chain uses TRBV9 and TRBJ2-1; D may be TRBD2 (5 bases). The CDR3 length is 15 residues. Trimming took off 2 bases at V and 6 bases at J, with 15 bases between the two ends. The germline CDR1 and CDR2 sequences are SGDLS and YYNGEE. CDR3 coding DNA: TGTGCCAGCAGCGTCGGTCTAAGCCGGGGCAATGAGCAGTTCTTC. Protein: CASSVGLSRGNEQFF.

The CDR3 is CASSLGGGADTEAFF. Written as DNA, the CDR3 is TGCGCCAGCAGCTTGGGTGGGGGCGCGGACACTGAAGCTTTCTTT. V is TRBV5-1 and J is TRBJ1-1; possibly TRBD1 for D (6 bases). CDR1 and CDR2 from the germline V gene are SGHRS and YFSETQ. V was clipped by 0 bases and J by 3 bases, with 12 bases between them. This CDR3 is 15 amino acids long.

The gene calls are TRBV6-5 and TRBJ1-1; weak D call: TRBD1 (5 bases). The length of the CDR3 is 13 residues. V was pared by 4 bases and J by 2 bases, with 8 bases between. The V gene's germline CDR1 is MNHEY and CDR2 SVGAGI. The CDR3 nucleotides read TGTGCCAGCAGTTTCGACAGAAACACTGAAGCTTTCTTT. Translated: CASSFDRNTEAFF.

The J gene is TRBJ2-5, the V gene TRBV2, with 9 bases matching TRBD1. The CDR3 extends over 13 amino acids. V shed 11 bases and J 4 bases; nucleotides not matched to a gene: 8. Germline assignment: CDR1 SNHLY and CDR2 FYNNEI. The CDR3 coding sequence is TGTGCCGGAACAGGGGGCTCAGGAGAGACCCAGTACTTC. It specifies CAGTGGSGETQYF.

J is TRBJ1-1 and V is TRBV6-5; D unresolved. The CDR3 has 15 amino acids. V shed 2 bases and J shed 2 bases, with 12 bases lying between them. CDR1 is MNHEY and CDR2 is SVGAGI in the germline V gene. In nucleotides, the CDR3 is TGTGCCAGCAGTTACGGTCCAGGCGAAAACACTGAAGCTTTCTTT. It encodes CASSYGPGENTEAFF.

In its sample, this clone was seen a few times. CDR3 nucleotide sequence: TGTGCCAGCAGCGTATACTTGACTGTCTATGGCTACACCTTC. It encodes CASSVYLTVYGYTF. The chain recombines TRBV7-9 with TRBJ1-2, with D uncertain. Germline CDR1 is SEHNR and CDR2 is FQNEAQ (reference sequence). V lost 5 bases and J 4 bases, leaving 14 bases between the germline ends. This CDR3 has 14 amino acids.